Here is one T cell receptor (beta chain) with its context. Produced via immunoSEQ multiplex PCR; TCRdb's table is partial and in-frame only. The sample includes tens of thousands of clones, over 85% of them seen just once. These data originate in a study of T cell changes during pregnancy in multiple sclerosis. V lost 0 bases to trimming and J lost 0 bases, with 31 bases between them. The CDR3 totals 23 residues. CDR1 is SGDLS and CDR2 is YYNGEE in the germline V gene. This sequence originates from a female donor with multiple sclerosis, enrolled in a pregnancy study. Sequences were derived from CD8+ T cells from peripheral blood mononuclear cells, sampled in the second trimester of pregnancy. The chain combines TRBV9 with TRBJ1-3; D ambiguous. The CDR3 DNA reads as TGTGCCAGCAGCGTAGCCTCCATACCCATGGGAGGGCTTCCTCCCCACTCTGGAAACACCATATATTTT. Amino acid sequence: CASSVASIPMGGLPPHSGNTIYF.